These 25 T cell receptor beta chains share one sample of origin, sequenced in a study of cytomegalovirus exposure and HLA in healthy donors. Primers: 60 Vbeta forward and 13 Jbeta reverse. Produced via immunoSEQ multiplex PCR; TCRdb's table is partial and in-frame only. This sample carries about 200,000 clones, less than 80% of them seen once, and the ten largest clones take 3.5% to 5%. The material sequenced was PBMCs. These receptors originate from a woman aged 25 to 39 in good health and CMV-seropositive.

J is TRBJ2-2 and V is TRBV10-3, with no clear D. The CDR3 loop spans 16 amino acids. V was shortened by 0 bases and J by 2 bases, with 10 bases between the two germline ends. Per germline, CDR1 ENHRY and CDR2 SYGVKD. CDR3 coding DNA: TGTGCCATCAGTGAGTCGAGAGGTCTCAACACCGGGGAGCTGTTTTTT. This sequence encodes CAISESRGLNTGELFF.

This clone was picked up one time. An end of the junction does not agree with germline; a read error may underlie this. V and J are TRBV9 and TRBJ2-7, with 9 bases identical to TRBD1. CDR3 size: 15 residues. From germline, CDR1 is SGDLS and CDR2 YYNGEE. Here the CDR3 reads CASSVATGQGYEQCF. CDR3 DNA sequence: TGTGCCAGCAGCGTAGCTACGGGACAGGGATACGAGCAGTGCTTC.

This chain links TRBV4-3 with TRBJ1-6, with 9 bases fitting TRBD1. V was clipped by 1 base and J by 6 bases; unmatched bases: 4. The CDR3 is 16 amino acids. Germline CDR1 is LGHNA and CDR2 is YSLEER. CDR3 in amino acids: CASSQGDRATNSPLHF. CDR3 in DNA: TGCGCCAGCAGCCAAGGGGACAGGGCGACTAATTCACCCCTCCACTTT.

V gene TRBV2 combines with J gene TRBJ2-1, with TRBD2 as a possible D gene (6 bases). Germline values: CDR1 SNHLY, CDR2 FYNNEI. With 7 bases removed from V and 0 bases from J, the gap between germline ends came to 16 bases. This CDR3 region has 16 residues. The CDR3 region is CASMNSGIPSYNEQFF. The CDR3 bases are TGTGCCAGCATGAATAGCGGAATACCCTCCTACAATGAGCAGTTCTTC.

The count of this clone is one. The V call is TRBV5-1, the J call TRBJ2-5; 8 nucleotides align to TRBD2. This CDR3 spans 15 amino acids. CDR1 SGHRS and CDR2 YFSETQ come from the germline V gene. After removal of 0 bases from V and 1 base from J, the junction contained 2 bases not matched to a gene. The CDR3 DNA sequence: TGCGCCAGCAGCTTGGTACTAGCGGTCCAAGAGACCCAGTACTTC. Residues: CASSLVLAVQETQYF. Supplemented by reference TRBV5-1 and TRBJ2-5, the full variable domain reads KAGVTQTPRYLIKTRGQQVTLSCSPISGHRSVSWYQQTPGQGLQFLFEYFSETQRNKGNFPGRFSGRQFSNSRSEMNVSTLELGDSALYLCASSLVLAVQETQYFGPGTRLLVL.

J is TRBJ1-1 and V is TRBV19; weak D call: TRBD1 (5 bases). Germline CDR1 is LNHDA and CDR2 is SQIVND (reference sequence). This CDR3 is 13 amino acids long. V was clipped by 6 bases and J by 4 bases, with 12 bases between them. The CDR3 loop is CASSSGIGTEAFF. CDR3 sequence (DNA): TGTGCCAGTAGCTCAGGGATCGGCACTGAAGCTTTCTTT.

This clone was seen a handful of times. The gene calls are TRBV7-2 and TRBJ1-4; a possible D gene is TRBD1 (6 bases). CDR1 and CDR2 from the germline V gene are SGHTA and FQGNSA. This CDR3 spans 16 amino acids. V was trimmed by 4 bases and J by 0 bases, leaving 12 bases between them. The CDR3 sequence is CASSSRGQATNEKLFF. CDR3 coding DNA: TGTGCCAGCAGCTCTCGGGGACAAGCAACTAATGAAAAACTGTTTTTT.

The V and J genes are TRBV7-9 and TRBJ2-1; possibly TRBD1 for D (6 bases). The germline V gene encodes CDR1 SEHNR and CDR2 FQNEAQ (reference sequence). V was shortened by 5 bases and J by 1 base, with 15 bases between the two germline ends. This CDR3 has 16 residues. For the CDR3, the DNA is TGTGCCAGCAGCCCTGCAGGGGACGGGTCCTACAATGAGCAGTTCTTC. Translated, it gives CASSPAGDGSYNEQFF.

The DNA for the CDR3 is TGTGCCAGCAGTCAAAACACTGAAGCTTTCTTT. As protein: CASSQNTEAFF. The chain combines TRBV7-6 with TRBJ1-1; D gene uncertain. The V and J ends lost 6 bases and 2 bases respectively, with 4 bases between them. Germline V gene lookup returns CDR1 SGHVS and CDR2 FNYEAQ. The CDR3 runs 11 residues.

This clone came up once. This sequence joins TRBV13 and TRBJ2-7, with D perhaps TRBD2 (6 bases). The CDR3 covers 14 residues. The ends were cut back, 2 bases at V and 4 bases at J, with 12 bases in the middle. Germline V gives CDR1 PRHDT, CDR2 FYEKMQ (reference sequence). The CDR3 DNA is TGTGCCAGCAGCTTAACGGGGGAGCGGTACGAGCAGTACTTC. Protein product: CASSLTGERYEQYF.

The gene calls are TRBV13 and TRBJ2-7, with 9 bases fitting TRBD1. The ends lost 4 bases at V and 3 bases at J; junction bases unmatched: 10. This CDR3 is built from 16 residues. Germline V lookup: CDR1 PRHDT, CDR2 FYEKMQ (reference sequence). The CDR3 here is CASSSAQGAYDYEQYF. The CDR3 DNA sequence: TGTGCCAGCAGCTCCGCACAGGGGGCGTATGACTACGAGCAGTACTTC.

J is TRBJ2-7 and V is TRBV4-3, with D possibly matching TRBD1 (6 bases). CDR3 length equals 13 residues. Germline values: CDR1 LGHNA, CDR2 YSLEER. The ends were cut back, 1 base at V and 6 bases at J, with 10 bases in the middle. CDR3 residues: CASSQGDMLEQYF. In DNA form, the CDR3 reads TGCGCCAGCAGCCAAGGGGACATGCTCGAGCAGTACTTC.

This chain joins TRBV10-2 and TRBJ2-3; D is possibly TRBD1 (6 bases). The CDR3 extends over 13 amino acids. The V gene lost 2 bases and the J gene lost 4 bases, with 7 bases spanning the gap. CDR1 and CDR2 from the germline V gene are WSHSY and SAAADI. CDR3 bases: TGCGCCAGCAGTGAGGCAGGGGCAGATACGCAGTATTTT. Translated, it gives CASSEAGADTQYF.

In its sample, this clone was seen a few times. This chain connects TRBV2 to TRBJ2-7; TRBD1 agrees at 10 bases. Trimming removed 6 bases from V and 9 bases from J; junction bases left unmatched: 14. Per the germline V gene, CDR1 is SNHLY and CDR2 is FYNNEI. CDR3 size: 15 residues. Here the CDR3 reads CASRLLTGTGEGQYF. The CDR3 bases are TGTGCCAGCAGGCTTCTGACCGGGACAGGGGAAGGGCAGTACTTC.

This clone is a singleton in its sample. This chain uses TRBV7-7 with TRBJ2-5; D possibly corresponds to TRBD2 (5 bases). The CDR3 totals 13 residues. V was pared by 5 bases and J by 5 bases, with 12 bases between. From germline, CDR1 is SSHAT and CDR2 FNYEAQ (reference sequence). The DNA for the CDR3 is TGTGCCAGCAGCCCCCGGACGGGGGAGACCCAGTACTTC. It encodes CASSPRTGETQYF.

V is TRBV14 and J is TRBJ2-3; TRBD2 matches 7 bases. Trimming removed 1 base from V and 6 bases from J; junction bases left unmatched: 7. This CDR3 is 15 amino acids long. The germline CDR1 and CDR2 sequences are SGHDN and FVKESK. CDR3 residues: CASSQGGGVPDTQYF. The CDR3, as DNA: TGTGCCAGCAGCCAAGGGGGAGGGGTGCCCGATACGCAGTATTTT.

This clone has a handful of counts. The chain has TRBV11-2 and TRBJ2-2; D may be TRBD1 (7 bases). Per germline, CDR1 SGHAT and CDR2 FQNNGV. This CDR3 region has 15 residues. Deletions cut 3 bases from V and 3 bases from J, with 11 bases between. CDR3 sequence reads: CASSFAGGYTGELFF. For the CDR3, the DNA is TGTGCCAGCAGCTTCGCAGGGGGGTACACCGGGGAGCTGTTTTTT.

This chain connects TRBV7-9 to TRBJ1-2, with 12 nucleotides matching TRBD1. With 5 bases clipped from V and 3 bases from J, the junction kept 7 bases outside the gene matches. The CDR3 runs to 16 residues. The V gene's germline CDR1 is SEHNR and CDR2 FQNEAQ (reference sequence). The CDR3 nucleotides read TGTGCCAGCAGCCTCCGGGGGACAGGGGGCTACTATGGCTACACCTTC. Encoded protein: CASSLRGTGGYYGYTF.

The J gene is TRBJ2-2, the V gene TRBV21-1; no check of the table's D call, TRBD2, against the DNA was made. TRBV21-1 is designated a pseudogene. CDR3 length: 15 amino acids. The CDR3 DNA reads TGTGCCAGCATTACGGGACTGACTAACACCGGGGAGCTGTTTTTT. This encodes CASITGLTNTGELFF.

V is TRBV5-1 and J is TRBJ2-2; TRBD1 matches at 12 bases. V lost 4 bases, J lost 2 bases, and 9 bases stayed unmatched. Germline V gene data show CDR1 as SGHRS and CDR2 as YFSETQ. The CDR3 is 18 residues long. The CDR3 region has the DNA TGCGCCAGCAGCACGTCCGGGACAGGGGGCCCCAACACCGGGGAGCTGTTTTTT. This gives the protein CASSTSGTGGPNTGELFF.

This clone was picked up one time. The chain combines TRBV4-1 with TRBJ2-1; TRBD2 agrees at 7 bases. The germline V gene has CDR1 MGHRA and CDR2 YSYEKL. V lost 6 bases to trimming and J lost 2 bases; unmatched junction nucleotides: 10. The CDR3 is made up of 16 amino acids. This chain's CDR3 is CASRQTAGAPYNEQFF. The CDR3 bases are TGCGCCAGCAGACAAACCGCGGGAGCACCCTACAATGAGCAGTTCTTC.

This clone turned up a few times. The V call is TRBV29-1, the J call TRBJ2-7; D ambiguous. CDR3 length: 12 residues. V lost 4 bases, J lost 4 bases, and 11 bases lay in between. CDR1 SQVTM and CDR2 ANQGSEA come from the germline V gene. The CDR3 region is CSVGAGVYEQYF. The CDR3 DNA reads TGCAGCGTTGGGGCAGGTGTTTACGAGCAGTACTTC.

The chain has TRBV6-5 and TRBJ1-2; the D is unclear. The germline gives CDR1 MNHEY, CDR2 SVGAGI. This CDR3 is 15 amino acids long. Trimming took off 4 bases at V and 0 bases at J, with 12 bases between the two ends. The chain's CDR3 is CASSSAQPTNYGYTF. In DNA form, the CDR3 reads TGTGCCAGCAGTTCCGCACAACCGACTAACTATGGCTACACCTTC.

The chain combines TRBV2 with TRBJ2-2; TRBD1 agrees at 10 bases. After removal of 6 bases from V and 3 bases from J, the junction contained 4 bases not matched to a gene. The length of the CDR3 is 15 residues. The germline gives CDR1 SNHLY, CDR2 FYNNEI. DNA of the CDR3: TGTGCCAGCAGGACAGGGGGCAAGGACACCGGGGAGCTGTTTTTT. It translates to CASRTGGKDTGELFF.

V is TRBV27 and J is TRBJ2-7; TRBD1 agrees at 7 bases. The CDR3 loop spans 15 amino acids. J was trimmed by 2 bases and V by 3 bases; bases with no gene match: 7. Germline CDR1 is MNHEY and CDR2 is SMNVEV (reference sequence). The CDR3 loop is CASSLRGTAPYEQYF. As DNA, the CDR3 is TGTGCCAGCAGTTTGCGTGGGACAGCACCCTACGAGCAGTACTTC.